The present entry profiles one TCR beta chain with its context. This clonotype appeared a few times. What this receptor recognizes is not known. No much larger clonotype is one base removed from it; base qualities were not supplied. Library preparation used multiplex PCR. These reads were obtained on an Illumina HiSeq 4000. To build TCR beta libraries, CDR3 regions were amplified by Arm-PCR using iRepertoire HTBI primers. Gel purification was performed on PCR products prior to sequencing. In the original analysis: Gene usage analysis of CDR3 amino acid clonotypes used the 60 to 80 TRBV and more than 13 TRBJ segments found across samples. COPE and FqMerger were used to merge filtered high-quality paired reads into contigs. Contigs were aligned with BLAST to IMGT TRBV, TRBD and TRBJ reference genes, and CDR3 was defined per IMGT. Highly expanded clones were defined as clonotypes with a frequency above 0.1%. Shannon entropy served as the measure of repertoire diversity, while the Gini coefficient captured V-J evenness. A clonotype was considered public if more than one individual shared it. TCRdb ran its own pipeline on the public reads, namely fastp trimming at Q25 and MiXCR clone calling, and kept in-frame beta chains. All rows with the same CDR3 protein become a single entry with the most common DNA and genes. These V and J calls originate from TCRdb's pipeline instead of the authors' own analysis. The sample contains about 470,000 distinct CDR3 sequences, under 15% of them found a single time. The top ten constitute over 15% of the sample.

The data belong to a study of regulatory T cells in long-lasting Graves disease (dated by TCRdb to about 2021). Broadly, across the study: Newly diagnosed Graves' disease patients had taken antithyroid drugs for less than 3 months. Peripheral blood TCR sequencing and RNA sequencing compared persistent Graves' disease patients with newly diagnosed Graves' disease patients. The study took place in China and was registered as a clinical trial. TCR sequencing covered approximately 13 persistent and 20 newly diagnosed Graves' disease patients, some 35 samples in total.

Cut back by 7 bases and 5 bases, the V and J ends lie 12 bases apart. The CDR3 has 13 amino acids, counting the end cysteine and phenylalanine. The read is trimmed to its CDR3 DNA, 39 bases read in frame from base 1. CDR1 MNHEY and CDR2 SVGEGT were looked up in the germline V gene. The time point label on this specimen signifies: newly diagnosed GD, antithyroid drugs for less than 3 months. For both TCR sequencing and RNA sequencing, RNA was extracted from PBMCs in TRIzol. The diagnosis of Graves' disease followed American Thyroid Association guidelines. Patients were recruited from an endocrinology department in Xi'an, China. Each patient gave about 8.1 milliliters of peripheral blood, collected in an EDTA anticoagulant tube. Ficoll Paque Plus density gradient separation was used to isolate PBMCs, and no additional T cell sorting was done. An Agilent 2100 Bioanalyzer and agarose gel were used to assess RNA quality, and a NanoDrop 2000 was used to measure RNA concentration.

Study-level results and caveats: Persistent Graves' disease patients showed lower TCR Shannon entropy and fewer highly expanded clones than newly diagnosed patients, suggesting clonal expansion. More public clonotypes were shared among persistent patients (roughly 2,700) than among newly diagnosed patients (just under 1,000). Only the TCR beta chain was sequenced and analyzed. The small sample size was acknowledged by the authors as a limitation that may reduce accuracy. Preferential use of TRBV28, TRBJ1-2 and TRBJ2-5 was observed in persistent disease, whereas TRBV20-1 and TRBJ2-1 were favored in newly diagnosed disease. Peripheral blood alone was examined, since thyroid tissue, which constituted the primary lesion, could not be accessed.

These data were also reused for a study on T cells in Graves' hyperthyroidism and ophthalmopathy. Looking at the second paper: Stable Graves' hyperthyroidism was defined as the absence of progression to ophthalmopathy over 18 months of follow-up. Hyperthyroidism patients were aged 18 to 65 years and newly diagnosed, with disease duration of less than 2 months. The study excluded patients with uncontrolled infections, other autoimmune diseases, pregnancy or lactation. Diagnoses were established on the basis of clinical symptoms, serum thyroxine and TRAb, thyroid ultrasound, and orbital computed tomography. A first-round RT-PCR of the TCR CDR3 used the HTBI primer set with the Qiagen OneStep RT-PCR kit. Most expanded thyroid clonotypes (frequency above 0.001) were also detected in blood, suggesting blood repertoires may reflect thyroid immune responses. Ophthalmopathy was separated from stable hyperthyroidism by a 13 V-J signature model, with about 86% sensitivity and about 81% specificity obtained in cross-validation and 80%/75% obtained in testing. In validation, progression to ophthalmopathy was predicted by the model with almost 71% sensitivity and 72% to 80% specificity, a median of approximately 6.5 months before onset. TCR V-J signatures able to tell the groups apart were searched for in a discovery cohort of 90 to 100 patients, of whom more than 40 had Graves' ophthalmopathy and 57 had stable Graves' hyperthyroidism. Prospective prediction of ophthalmopathy was tested in an independent validation cohort consisting of 18 to 20 hyperthyroidism patients and 15 to 17 patients who later progressed to ophthalmopathy. The roughly 100 discovery patients were randomly divided into training and test sets at a 7:3 ratio. The study also compared thyroid tissue and blood T-cell repertoires from about six Graves' hyperthyroidism patients. After sampling, hyperthyroidism patients received methimazole starting at 30 mg daily, and ophthalmopathy patients received high-dose intravenous methylprednisolone. Libraries were constructed in a second round of multiplex PCR, after which size selection and purification were carried out. Sequencing of the libraries was done on an Illumina HiSeq2000 using paired-end 100 bp reads. SOAPnuke was used to process the raw data, with reads discarded if the reads contained adapters or uncalled bases, had a mean Phred below 15, or lacked an exact constant-primer or identifier match. High-quality paired reads were merged with COPE v1.2.5, and unique nucleotide sequences were defined as clonotypes. Clonotypes were aligned to IMGT TRBV, TRBD and TRBJ reference segments using MiTCR v1.1. Only V-J combinations with frequency above 0.0001, covering about 99% of repertoires, were analysed. The TCS score was defined as the ratio of F50 (clonal expansion) to E x V (chaos), calculated using BLOSUM62-based TCRdist between CDR3 peptides within each V-J. Welch's t-statistics and random forest reduced just over 500 V-J features to 13, which were used in a naive Bayes classifier (R e1071). Sample size was not statistically predetermined, and blinding of investigators to group allocation was not performed. The paper reports TCR Vbeta CDR3 sequencing of approximately 130 peripheral blood samples: 40 or so ophthalmopathy, roughly 74 hyperthyroidism and approximately 17 progressor patients.

This TCR was sampled from a woman in her twenties or thirties with Graves disease. Donor details come from another sample of the same person, matched by shared clones. The V gene is TRBV6-2 or TRBV6-3 and the J gene is TRBJ2-1; confidence is insufficient to name the D gene. The sequencing used peripheral blood mononuclear cells (PBMCs), collected at new diagnosis, from a patient treated with antithyroid drugs. Here the CDR3 is given as CASTPRENNEQFF. The DNA sequence reads TGTGCCAGCACCCCAAGGGAAAACAATGAGCAGTTCTTC.